These T cell receptor beta chains were read from a single sample in a study of cytomegalovirus exposure and HLA in healthy donors. TCRdb's copy holds only in-frame clones and misses some; the assay was immunoSEQ multiplex PCR. The repertoire holds about 100,000 clones, with 79% as singletons. Sequenced sample: PBMCs. Source of these receptors: a woman aged 40 to 50 in good health and CMV-seronegative. Each CDR3 is given with its conserved first and last residue. The order of the fields is D gene, J gene, V gene, clone size, CDR3 protein, CDR3 DNA. A D gene is named only where the DNA matches it firmly. Only some rows state a clone size, as once, few, many or a class for expanded clones.

NA | TRBJ2-1 | TRBV2 | NA | CASSPVQAIEQFF | TGTGCCAGCAGCCCCGTCCAGGCTATTGAGCAGTTCTTC
TRBD1 | TRBJ1-6 | TRBV5-1 | once | CASSKDRGQNSPLHF | TGCGCCAGCAGCAAGGACAGGGGGCAAAATTCACCCCTCCACTTT
NA | TRBJ2-3 | TRBV27 | NA | CASSLKQVGTDTQYF | TGTGCCAGCAGTTTAAAGCAGGTCGGCACAGATACGCAGTATTTT
TRBD2 | TRBJ2-3 | TRBV7-8 | NA | CASSSRTSGRAMLSNTQYF | TGTGCCAGCAGCTCTAGGACTAGCGGGAGGGCCATGTTATCCAATACGCAGTATTTT
TRBD2 | TRBJ2-1 | TRBV15 | NA | CATSREGTSNNEQFF | TGTGCCACCAGCAGAGAAGGGACTAGCAACAATGAGCAGTTCTTC
TRBD1 | TRBJ2-7 | TRBV30 | NA | CAWSGQGLRNEQYF | TGTGCCTGGAGTGGACAGGGTTTAAGAAACGAGCAGTACTTC
NA | TRBJ1-2 | TRBV6-6 | NA | CASSYYTGSYGYTF | TGTGCCAGCAGTTACTATACAGGGTCCTATGGCTACACCTTC
NA | TRBJ2-1 | TRBV7-8 | NA | CASSLDRDNEQFF | TGTGCCAGCAGCTTAGACAGGGACAATGAGCAGTTCTTC
NA | TRBJ2-7 | TRBV6-1 | NA | CASSEAHTGPYEQYF | TGTGCCAGCAGTGAAGCGCATACAGGGCCCTACGAGCAGTACTTC
NA | TRBJ1-2 | TRBV28 | few | CASTGGGLAPSNYGYTF | TGTGCCAGCACTGGGGGGGGCCTTGCCCCCTCTAACTATGGCTACACCTTC
TRBD1 | TRBJ2-1 | TRBV5-6 | NA | CASSYRGRTYNEQFF | TGTGCCAGCAGCTACAGGGGGAGGACCTACAATGAGCAGTTCTTC
NA | TRBJ2-7 | TRBV5-4 | NA | CASSSTLSYEQYF | TGTGCCAGCAGCTCGACACTTAGCTACGAGCAGTACTTC
TRBD1 | TRBJ1-1 | TRBV25-1 | NA | CASRGQGNTEAFF | TGTGCCAGCAGGGGACAGGGCAACACTGAAGCTTTCTTT
TRBD2 | TRBJ2-5 | TRBV6-5 | NA | CASRTSGVETQYF | TGTGCCAGCAGGACTAGCGGGGTTGAGACCCAGTACTTC
NA | TRBJ1-3 | TRBV27 | NA | CASSLNSGDTIYF | TGTGCCAGCAGCTTGAACTCCGGAGACACCATATATTTT
NA | TRBJ1-2 | TRBV5-4 | NA | CASSPDRGYGYTF | TGTGCCAGCAGCCCCGACCGGGGATATGGCTACACCTTC
TRBD1 | TRBJ1-2 | TRBV7-2 | NA | CASSPGQGGIYGYTF | TGTGCCAGCAGCCCCGGACAGGGGGGGATCTATGGCTACACCTTC
NA | TRBJ2-6 | TRBV4-1 | once | CASSPPGLGGANVLTF | TGCGCCAGCAGCCCTCCGGGACTTGGTGGGGCCAACGTCCTGACTTTC
NA | TRBJ2-1 | TRBV5-1 | NA | CASSFGAYNEQFF | TGCGCCAGCAGCTTCGGGGCCTACAATGAGCAGTTCTTC
NA | TRBJ1-4 | TRBV12-5 | NA | CASGLASGTVMLNEKLFF | TGTGCTAGTGGTTTGGCTTCGGGGACTGTAATGCTCAATGAAAAACTGTTTTTT
NA | TRBJ2-1 | TRBV2 | NA | CASIRGRSEQFF | TGTGCCAGCATCCGGGGGAGGAGTGAGCAGTTCTTC
NA | TRBJ2-1 | TRBV7-6 | NA | CASGQGGNEQFF | TGTGCCAGCGGCCAGGGGGGCAATGAGCAGTTCTTC
TRBD1 | TRBJ1-5 | TRBV28 | NA | CASSLATGVSNQPQHF | TGTGCCAGCAGTTTAGCGACAGGGGTTAGCAATCAGCCCCAGCATTTT
TRBD2 | TRBJ2-3 | TRBV19 | NA | CASSMSGGAYTQYF | TGTGCCAGTAGTATGAGCGGGGGGGCGTATACGCAGTATTTT
NA | TRBJ1-6 | TRBV7-8 | once | CASSLPLNSPLHF | TGTGCCAGCAGCTTACCCCTAAATTCACCCCTCCACTTT
NA | TRBJ1-5 | TRBV6-1 | NA | CASSESWPQHF | TGTGCCAGCAGTGAAAGCTGGCCCCAGCATTTT
TRBD1 | TRBJ1-2 | TRBV29-1 | NA | CSVGTGGDYGYTF | TGCAGCGTCGGGACAGGGGGAGACTATGGCTACACCTTC
TRBD2 | TRBJ2-1 | TRBV7-9 | NA | CASSPGGRGWDEQFF | TGTGCCAGCAGCCCCGGTGGGCGGGGGTGGGATGAGCAGTTCTTC